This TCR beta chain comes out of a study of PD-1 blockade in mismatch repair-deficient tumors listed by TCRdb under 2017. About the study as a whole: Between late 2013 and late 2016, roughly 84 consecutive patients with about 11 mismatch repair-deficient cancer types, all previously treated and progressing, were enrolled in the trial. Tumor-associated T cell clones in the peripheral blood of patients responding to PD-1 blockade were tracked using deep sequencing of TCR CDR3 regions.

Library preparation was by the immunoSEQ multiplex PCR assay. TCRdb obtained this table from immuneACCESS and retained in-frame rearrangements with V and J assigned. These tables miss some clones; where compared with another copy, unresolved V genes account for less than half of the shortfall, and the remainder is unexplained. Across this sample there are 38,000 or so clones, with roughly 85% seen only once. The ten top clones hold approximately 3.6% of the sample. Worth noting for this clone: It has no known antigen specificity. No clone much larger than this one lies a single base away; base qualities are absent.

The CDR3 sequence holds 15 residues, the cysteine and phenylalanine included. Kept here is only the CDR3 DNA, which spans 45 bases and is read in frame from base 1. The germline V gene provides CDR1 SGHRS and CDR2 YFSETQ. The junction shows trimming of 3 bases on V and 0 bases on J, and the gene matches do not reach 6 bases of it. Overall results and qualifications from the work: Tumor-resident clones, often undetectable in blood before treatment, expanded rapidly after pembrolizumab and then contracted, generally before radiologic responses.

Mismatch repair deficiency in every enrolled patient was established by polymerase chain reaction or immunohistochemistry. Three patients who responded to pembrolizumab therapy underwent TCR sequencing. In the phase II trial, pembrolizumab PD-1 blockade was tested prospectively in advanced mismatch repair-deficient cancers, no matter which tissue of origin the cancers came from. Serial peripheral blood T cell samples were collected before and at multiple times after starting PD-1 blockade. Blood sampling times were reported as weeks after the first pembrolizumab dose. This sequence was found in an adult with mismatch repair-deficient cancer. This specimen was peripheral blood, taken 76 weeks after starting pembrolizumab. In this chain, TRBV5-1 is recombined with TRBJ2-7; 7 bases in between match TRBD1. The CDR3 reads CASSYKQGSSYEQYF. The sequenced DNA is TGCGCCAGCAGCTACAAACAGGGGAGCTCCTACGAGCAGTACTTC.